A single sample is the source of the 27 T cell receptor beta chains below, sequenced in a study of cytomegalovirus exposure and HLA in healthy donors. Amplification used 60 Vbeta primers and 13 Jbeta primers. TCRdb keeps only in-frame clones here, not all; method: immunoSEQ multiplex PCR. Among 120,000 or so clones, approximately 87% were seen once, and the ten largest hold 15% to 20%. Sequencing was carried out using PBMCs. The source is a man aged 18 to 29 in good health and CMV-seropositive.

This clone was recorded a few times. CDR3 region: CATSRDGGGTDTQYF. Here the CDR3 DNA reads TGTGCCACCAGCAGAGATGGGGGGGGCACAGATACGCAGTATTTT. The chain recombines TRBV15 with TRBJ2-3; 7 nucleotides line up with TRBD2. V trimming: 0 bases; J trimming: 1 base; junction bases outside the gene matches: 1. In germline, CDR1 is LNHNV, CDR2 YYDKDF (reference sequence). CDR3 length: 15 residues.

This clone appeared a few times. The rearrangement uses TRBV7-3 and TRBJ1-1, with a possible D match to TRBD1 (5 bases). This CDR3 spans 14 amino acids. Germline V lookup: CDR1 SGHTA, CDR2 FQGTGA. The V gene lost 5 bases and the J gene lost 4 bases, with 14 bases spanning the gap. For the CDR3, the DNA is TGTGCCAGCAGCCTCGGGGGGTTGGCCACTGAAGCTTTCTTT. Translated: CASSLGGLATEAFF.

V gene TRBV28 combines with J gene TRBJ1-1; weak D call: TRBD1 (5 bases). Per the germline V gene, CDR1 is MDHEN and CDR2 is SYDVKM. The germline V and J ends were trimmed by 6 bases and 4 bases, with 15 bases remaining between them. The CDR3 is made up of 14 amino acids. The CDR3 nucleotides are TGTGCCAGCAGATACGCAGGGTTGGTCACTGAAGCTTTCTTT. It is translated as CASRYAGLVTEAFF.

The genes are TRBV2 and TRBJ1-1, with 8 bases fitting TRBD1. The CDR3 covers 12 residues. Germline V lookup: CDR1 SNHLY, CDR2 FYNNEI. The V gene end was trimmed by 11 bases and the J gene end by 5 bases; junction bases not matched to a gene: 7. The CDR3 bases are TGTGCCTGCTCAGGGGGCTGGACTGAAGCTTTCTTT. This gives the protein CACSGGWTEAFF.

In its sample, this clone was seen a few times. The J gene is TRBJ1-1, the V gene TRBV6-5, with D tentatively TRBD1 (5 bases). The CDR3 runs to 15 residues. V shed 5 bases and J shed 1 base, with 14 bases lying between them. Germline assignment: CDR1 MNHEY and CDR2 SVGAGI. This CDR3 reads CASSTPQGSNTEAFF. CDR3 nucleotide sequence: TGTGCCAGCAGTACCCCCCAGGGATCGAACACTGAAGCTTTCTTT.

Remarks on this clone: One end of the junction fails to match germline, which may point to a read error. The chain carries TRBV5-4 and TRBJ2-1; 7 bases match TRBD2. The CDR3 spans 19 residues. CDR1 and CDR2 (germline): SGHNT, YYREEE (reference sequence). Written as DNA, the CDR3 is TGTGCCAGCAGTTTGGGGCGACCCAATAGCGGGTCATCGTACAATGAGCAGTTCTTC. Protein sequence: CASSLGRPNSGSSYNEQFF.

The V gene is TRBV19, the J gene TRBJ2-5, with D maybe TRBD1 (6 bases). This CDR3 is built from 11 residues. CDR1 and CDR2 (germline): LNHDA, SQIVND (reference sequence). V lost 9 bases and J lost 4, with 9 bases in between. As DNA, the CDR3 is TGTGCCAGCAGGGGTATAGAGACCCAGTACTTC. Encoded protein: CASRGIETQYF.

J is TRBJ1-1 and V is TRBV30; D is unresolved. The CDR3 consists of 11 residues. V dropped 4 bases and J dropped 6 bases, with 9 bases sitting between them. The germline V gene has CDR1 GTSNPN and CDR2 SVGIG (reference sequence). The CDR3 DNA is TGTGCCTGGATGGTTGCAGCTGAAGCTTTCTTT. Translated, it gives CAWMVAAEAFF.

CDR3 DNA: TGTGCCAGCAGCGTAGAGGGGCTTGCAGATACGCAGTATTTT. Amino acid sequence: CASSVEGLADTQYF. The chain recombines TRBV9 with TRBJ2-3; tentatively, D is TRBD1 (5 bases). The CDR3 loop spans 14 amino acids. The germline gives CDR1 SGDLS, CDR2 YYNGEE. V was trimmed by 0 bases and J by 4 bases, leaving 9 bases between them.

This clone was seen just once. V is TRBV6-1 and J is TRBJ1-1; TRBD1 matches 9 bases. The CDR3 runs to 13 residues. CDR1 and CDR2 (germline): MNHNS, SASEGT. The V and J ends lost 6 bases and 4 bases, in that order; junction bases with no gene match: 3. This CDR3 reads CASSGQGFTEAFF. The CDR3 bases are TGTGCCAGCAGCGGACAGGGGTTCACTGAAGCTTTCTTT.

With respect to this clone: Other DNA sequences from this sample encode an identical CDR3 as well. The genes are TRBV2 and TRBJ1-1, with D hard to call. This CDR3 has 14 residues. V gave up 2 bases and J gave up 3 bases, with 10 bases separating them. CDR1 SNHLY and CDR2 FYNNEI come from the germline V gene. The chain's CDR3 is CASSELEADTEAFF. The CDR3 DNA reads as TGTGCCAGCAGTGAATTGGAGGCTGACACTGAAGCTTTCTTT. The variable domain in full, completed from reference TRBV2 and TRBJ1-1, reads EPEVTQTPSHQVTQMGQEVILRCVPISNHLYFYWYRQILGQKVEFLVSFYNNEISEKSEIFDDQFSVERPDGSNFTLKIRSTKLEDSAMYFCASSELEADTEAFFGQGTRLTVV.

This chain links TRBV27 with TRBJ2-1; D may be TRBD2 (7 bases). The length of the CDR3 is 14 residues. CDR1 is MNHEY, CDR2 SMNVEV, per germline (reference sequence). With 7 bases removed from V and 7 bases from J, the gap between germline ends came to 17 bases. The CDR3 nucleotides read TGTGCCAGCATAGGGGGGGCCCTGAGTAATGAGCAGTTCTTC. This translates into CASIGGALSNEQFF.

The genes are TRBV30 and TRBJ2-7; possible D gene TRBD1, 6 bases. The CDR3 covers 11 residues. CDR1 is GTSNPN, CDR2 SVGIG, per germline (reference sequence). With 7 bases removed from V and 6 bases from J, the gap between germline ends came to 13 bases. The CDR3 nucleotides read TGTGCCTCCGTGACAGGCGGCGAGCAGTACTTC. Translated: CASVTGGEQYF.

For the CDR3, the DNA is TGTGCCAGCAGCTCAGCAGGGGTCCACACCATATATTTT. It encodes CASSSAGVHTIYF. The rearrangement uses TRBV11-2 and TRBJ1-3, with TRBD1 as a possible D gene (6 bases). The germline V gene encodes CDR1 SGHAT and CDR2 FQNNGV. Between the trimmed V and J ends, which lost 4 bases and 8 bases, there was a span of 12 bases. The CDR3 spans 13 residues.

CDR3 nucleotide sequence: TGTGCCACCCTGACAGGGGCCTACGAGCAGTACTTC. It encodes CATLTGAYEQYF. The chain couples TRBV28 to TRBJ2-7; 8 bases are shared with TRBD1. V was pared by 10 bases and J by 2 bases, with 4 bases of the junction left unmatched. CDR1 is MDHEN, CDR2 SYDVKM, per germline. CDR3 length equals 12 residues.

The chain is built from TRBV6-1 and TRBJ1-2, with D possibly matching TRBD1 (6 bases). CDR1 MNHNS and CDR2 SASEGT come from the germline V gene. V was shortened by 1 base and J by 3 bases, with 9 bases between the two germline ends. This CDR3 has 14 residues. The CDR3 DNA is TGTGCCAGCAGTGAAGGACAGGTTTACTATGGCTACACCTTC. Its translation: CASSEGQVYYGYTF.

The gene calls are TRBV7-7 and TRBJ2-4; 7 bases fit TRBD1. V shed 0 bases and J 0 bases; nucleotides not matched to a gene: 5. The germline gives CDR1 SSHAT, CDR2 FNYEAQ (reference sequence). CDR3 size: 17 residues. The CDR3 sequence is CASSLALGQRAKNIQYF. For the CDR3, the DNA is TGTGCCAGCAGCTTAGCGCTGGGACAGAGAGCCAAAAACATTCAGTACTTC.

This sequence joins TRBV9 and TRBJ1-6; 10 bases match TRBD1. V trimming: 3 bases; J trimming: 9 bases; junction bases outside the gene matches: 9. The CDR3 consists of 16 residues. Looked up from germline, CDR1 is SGDLS and CDR2 is YYNGEE. CDR3 bases: TGTGCCAGCAGCGCCGCGGACAGGGGGTTTGGTTCACCCCTCCACTTT. Protein product: CASSAADRGFGSPLHF.

The chain recombines TRBV18 with TRBJ1-4, with 10 nucleotides matching TRBD1. The CDR3 contains 19 residues. CDR1 KGHSH and CDR2 LQKENI come from the germline V gene. With 6 bases clipped from V and 3 bases from J, the junction kept 16 bases outside the gene matches. CDR3 DNA sequence: TGTGCCAGCTCCCCATATGGTCCTGGACAGGGGGTAGCTAATGAAAAACTGTTTTTT. It translates to CASSPYGPGQGVANEKLFF. Looking up the rest from reference TRBV18 and TRBJ1-4 gives the full variable domain: NAGVMQNPRHLVRRRGQEARLRCSPMKGHSHVYWYRQLPEEGLKFMVYLQKENIIDESGMPKERFSAEFPKEGPSILRIQQVVRGDSAAYFCASSPYGPGQGVANEKLFFGSGTQLSVL.

The chain uses TRBV15 and TRBJ2-6; 15 positions match TRBD2. From germline, CDR1 is LNHNV and CDR2 YYDKDF (reference sequence). The ends lost 5 bases at V and 4 bases at J; junction bases unmatched: 9. The CDR3 sequence is 19 residues long. The CDR3 loop is CATSPLRTSGGVGANVLTF. The CDR3 DNA sequence: TGTGCCACCAGCCCCCTAAGGACTAGCGGGGGGGTCGGGGCCAACGTCCTGACTTTC.

The chain couples TRBV6-5 to TRBJ1-3; D not resolved. The CDR3 loop spans 13 amino acids. Germline CDR1 reads MNHEY; CDR2 reads SVGAGI. V was trimmed by 5 bases and J by 4 bases, leaving 9 bases between them. CDR3 loop: CASSRTGGNTIYF. CDR3 bases: TGTGCCAGCAGTAGGACTGGGGGAAACACCATATATTTT.

The chain joins TRBV2 to TRBJ1-1; D gene uncertain. V was clipped by 8 bases and J by 5 bases, with 12 bases between them. Looked up from germline, CDR1 is SNHLY and CDR2 is FYNNEI. The CDR3 spans 12 residues. The CDR3 is CASARGETEAFF. The CDR3 DNA follows: TGTGCCAGCGCCCGGGGAGAAACTGAAGCTTTCTTT.

The rearrangement links TRBV5-1 to TRBJ2-7; the match to TRBD1 covers 9 bases. V lost 2 bases to trimming and J lost 5 bases; unmatched junction nucleotides: 8. Germline lookup yields CDR1 SGHRS and CDR2 YFSETQ. CDR3 length: 15 residues. The CDR3 DNA reads as TGCGCCAGCAGCTTAAGGACAGGGGTATATGACGAGCAGTACTTC. Its protein product is CASSLRTGVYDEQYF.

This clone was detected only a few times. The chain combines TRBV6-6 with TRBJ2-7; perhaps TRBD1 as D (6 bases). This CDR3 is 13 amino acids long. V was cut by 7 bases and J by 5 bases, with 15 bases left in between. Germline-derived CDR1 and CDR2 are MNHNY and SVGAGI (reference sequence). This chain's CDR3 is CASTSRGINEQYF. The CDR3 DNA reads TGTGCCAGCACCTCCAGGGGCATTAACGAGCAGTACTTC.

The chain links TRBV13 to TRBJ2-7, with a tentative D call TRBD1 (6 bases). Germline CDR1 and CDR2: PRHDT and FYEKMQ (reference sequence). V lost 5 bases and J lost 3, with 17 bases in between. The CDR3 length is 15 residues. CDR3 in amino acids: CASSLPGQGIYEQYF. The CDR3 nucleotides read TGTGCCAGCAGCCTACCGGGACAAGGTATCTACGAGCAGTACTTC. The complete variable domain, with remaining parts taken from reference TRBV13 and TRBJ2-7, reads AAGVIQSPRHLIKEKRETATLKCYPIPRHDTVYWYQQGPGQDPQFLISFYEKMQSDKGSIPDRFSAQQFSDYHSELNMSSLELGDSALYFCASSLPGQGIYEQYFGPGTRLTVT.

The chain links TRBV10-3 to TRBJ1-4, with D maybe TRBD1 (6 bases). CDR3 length: 13 amino acids. The V and J ends lost 11 bases and 4 bases respectively, with 14 bases between them. Germline loops: CDR1 ENHRY, CDR2 SYGVKD. The CDR3 here is CASKDSLNEKLFF. CDR3 in DNA: TGTGCCTCGAAGGACAGCCTTAATGAAAAACTGTTTTTT.

The V and J genes are TRBV4-1 and TRBJ2-7, with 7 bases identical to TRBD1. Looked up from germline, CDR1 is MGHRA and CDR2 is YSYEKL. The CDR3 consists of 15 residues. The J segment lost 5 bases and the V segment lost 3 bases, leaving 10 bases of the junction unmatched. CDR3 DNA sequence: TGCGCCAGCAGCCAGGGACGGGCGCAGGGGGACGAGCAGTACTTC. Amino acids: CASSQGRAQGDEQYF.